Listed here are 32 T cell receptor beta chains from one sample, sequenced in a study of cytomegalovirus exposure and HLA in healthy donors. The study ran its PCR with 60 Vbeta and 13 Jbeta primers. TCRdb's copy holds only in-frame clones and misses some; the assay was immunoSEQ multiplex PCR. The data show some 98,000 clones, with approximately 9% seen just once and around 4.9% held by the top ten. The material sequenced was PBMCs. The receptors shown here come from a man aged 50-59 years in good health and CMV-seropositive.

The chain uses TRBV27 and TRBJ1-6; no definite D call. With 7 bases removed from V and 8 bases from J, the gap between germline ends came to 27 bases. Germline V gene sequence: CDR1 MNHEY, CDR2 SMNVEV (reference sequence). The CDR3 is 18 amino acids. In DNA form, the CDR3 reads TGTGCCAGCACCCCTCTTACCGGGAGAACAACAAGGGATTCACCCCTCCACTTT. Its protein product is CASTPLTGRTTRDSPLHF.

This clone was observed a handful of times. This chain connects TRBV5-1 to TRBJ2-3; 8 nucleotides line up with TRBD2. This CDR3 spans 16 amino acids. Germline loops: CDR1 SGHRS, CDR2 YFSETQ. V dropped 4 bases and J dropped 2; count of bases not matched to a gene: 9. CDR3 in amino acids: CASSPLAGWHTDTQYF. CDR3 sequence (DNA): TGCGCCAGCAGCCCATTAGCGGGATGGCACACAGATACGCAGTATTTT.

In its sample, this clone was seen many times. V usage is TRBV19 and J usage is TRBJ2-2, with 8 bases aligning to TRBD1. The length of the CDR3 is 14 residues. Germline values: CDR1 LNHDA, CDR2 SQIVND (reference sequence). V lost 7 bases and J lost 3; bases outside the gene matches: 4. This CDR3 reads CASKATGDTGELFF. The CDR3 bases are TGTGCCAGTAAAGCGACAGGGGACACCGGGGAGCTGTTTTTT.

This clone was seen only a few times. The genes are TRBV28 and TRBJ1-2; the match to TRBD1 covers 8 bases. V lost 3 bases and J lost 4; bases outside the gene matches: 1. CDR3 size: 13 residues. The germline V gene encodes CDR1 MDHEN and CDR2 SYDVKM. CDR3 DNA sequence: TGTGCCAGCAGTTTCGGACAGGGCTATGGCTACACCTTC. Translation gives CASSFGQGYGYTF.

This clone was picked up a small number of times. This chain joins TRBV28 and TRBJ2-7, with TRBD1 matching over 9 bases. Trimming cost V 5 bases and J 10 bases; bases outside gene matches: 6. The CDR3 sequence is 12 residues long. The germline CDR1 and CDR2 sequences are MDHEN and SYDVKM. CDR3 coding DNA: TGTGCCAGCAGTCAGGGACAGGGCGGACAGTACTTC. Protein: CASSQGQGGQYF.

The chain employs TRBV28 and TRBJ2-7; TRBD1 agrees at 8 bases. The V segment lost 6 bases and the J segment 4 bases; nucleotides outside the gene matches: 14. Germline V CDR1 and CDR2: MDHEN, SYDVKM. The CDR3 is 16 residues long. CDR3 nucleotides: TGTGCCAGCAGCCTAAACTACAGGGGGGAAGAGTACGAGCAGTACTTC. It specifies CASSLNYRGEEYEQYF.

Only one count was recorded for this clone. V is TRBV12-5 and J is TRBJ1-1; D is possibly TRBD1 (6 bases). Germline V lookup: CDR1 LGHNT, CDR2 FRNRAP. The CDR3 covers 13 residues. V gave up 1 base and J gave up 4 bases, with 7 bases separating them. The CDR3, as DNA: TGTGCTAGTGGTTTGGGGACAGCCACTGAAGCTTTCTTT. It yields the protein CASGLGTATEAFF.

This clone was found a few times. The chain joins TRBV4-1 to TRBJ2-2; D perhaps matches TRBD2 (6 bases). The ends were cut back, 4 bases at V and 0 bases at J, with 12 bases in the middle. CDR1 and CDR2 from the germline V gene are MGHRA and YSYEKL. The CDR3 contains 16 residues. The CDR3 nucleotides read TGCGCCAGCAGCCCGCGGGGCACTTCGAACACCGGGGAGCTGTTTTTT. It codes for CASSPRGTSNTGELFF.

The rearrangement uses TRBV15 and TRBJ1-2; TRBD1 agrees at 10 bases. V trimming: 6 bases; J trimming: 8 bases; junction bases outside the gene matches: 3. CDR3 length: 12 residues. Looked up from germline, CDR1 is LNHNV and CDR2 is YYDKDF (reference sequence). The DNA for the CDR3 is TGTGCCACCAGGGGACAGGGGAACGGCTACACCTTC. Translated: CATRGQGNGYTF.

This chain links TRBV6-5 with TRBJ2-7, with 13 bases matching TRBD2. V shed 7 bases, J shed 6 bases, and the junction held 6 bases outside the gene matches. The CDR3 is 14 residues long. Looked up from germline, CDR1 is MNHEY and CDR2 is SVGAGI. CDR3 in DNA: TGTGCCAGCAAAGTGGGACTAGCGGGAATCGAGCAGTACTTC. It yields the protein CASKVGLAGIEQYF.

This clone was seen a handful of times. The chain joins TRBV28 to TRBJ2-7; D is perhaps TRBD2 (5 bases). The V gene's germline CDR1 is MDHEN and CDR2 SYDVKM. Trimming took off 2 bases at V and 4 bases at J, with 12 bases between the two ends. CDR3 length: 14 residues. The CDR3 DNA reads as TGTGCCAGCAGTTTACGGGGAGTCTATTACGAGCAGTACTTC. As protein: CASSLRGVYYEQYF. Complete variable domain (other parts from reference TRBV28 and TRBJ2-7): DVKVTQSSRYLVKRTGEKVFLECVQDMDHENMFWYRQDPGLGLRLIYFSYDVKMKEKGDIPEGYSVSREKKERFSLILESASTNQTSMYLCASSLRGVYYEQYFGPGTRLTVT.

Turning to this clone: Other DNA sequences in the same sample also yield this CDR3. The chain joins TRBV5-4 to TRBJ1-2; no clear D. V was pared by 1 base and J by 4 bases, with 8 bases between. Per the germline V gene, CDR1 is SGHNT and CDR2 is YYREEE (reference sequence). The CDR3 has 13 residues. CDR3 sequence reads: CASSLSGGYGYTF. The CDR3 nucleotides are TGTGCCAGCAGCTTGTCAGGAGGCTATGGCTACACCTTC.

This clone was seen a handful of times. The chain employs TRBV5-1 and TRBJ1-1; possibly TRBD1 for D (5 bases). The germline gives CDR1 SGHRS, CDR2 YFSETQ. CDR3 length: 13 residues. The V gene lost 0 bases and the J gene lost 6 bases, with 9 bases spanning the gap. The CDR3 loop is CASSLAGLSEAFF. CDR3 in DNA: TGCGCCAGCAGCTTGGCGGGACTCTCTGAAGCTTTCTTT.

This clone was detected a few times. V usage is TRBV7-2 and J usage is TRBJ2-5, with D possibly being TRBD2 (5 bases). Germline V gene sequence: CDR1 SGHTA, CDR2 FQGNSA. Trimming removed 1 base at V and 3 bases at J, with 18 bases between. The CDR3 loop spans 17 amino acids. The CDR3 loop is CASSLDFPGGTKETQYF. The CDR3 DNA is TGTGCCAGCAGCTTAGATTTCCCAGGAGGAACCAAAGAGACCCAGTACTTC.

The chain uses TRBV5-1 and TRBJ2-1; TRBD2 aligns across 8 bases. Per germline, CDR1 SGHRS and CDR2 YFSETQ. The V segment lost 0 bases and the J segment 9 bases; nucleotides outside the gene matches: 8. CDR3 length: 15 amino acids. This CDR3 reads CASSLATGGPSEQFF. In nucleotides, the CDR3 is TGCGCCAGCAGCTTGGCGACGGGAGGGCCCAGTGAGCAGTTCTTC.

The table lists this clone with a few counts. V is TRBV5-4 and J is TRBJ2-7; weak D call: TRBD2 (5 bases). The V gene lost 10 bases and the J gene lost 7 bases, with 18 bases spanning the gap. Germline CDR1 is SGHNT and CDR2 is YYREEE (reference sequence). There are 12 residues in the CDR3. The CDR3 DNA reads TGTGCCCTATCACCGGAGGAAGGAGAGCAGTACTTC. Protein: CALSPEEGEQYF.

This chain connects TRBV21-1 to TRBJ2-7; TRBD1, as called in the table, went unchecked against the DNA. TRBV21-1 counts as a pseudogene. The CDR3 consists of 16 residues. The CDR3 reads CASSKFARTAFYEQYF. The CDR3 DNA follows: TGTGCCAGCAGCAAATTCGCGCGGACAGCATTCTACGAGCAGTACTTC.

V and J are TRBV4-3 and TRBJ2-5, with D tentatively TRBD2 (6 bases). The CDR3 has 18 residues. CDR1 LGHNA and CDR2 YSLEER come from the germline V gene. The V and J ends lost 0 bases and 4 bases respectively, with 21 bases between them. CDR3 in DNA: TGCGCCAGCAGCCAAGATGGTACGGGGGAGCATCGGCGAGAGACCCAGTACTTC. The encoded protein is CASSQDGTGEHRRETQYF.

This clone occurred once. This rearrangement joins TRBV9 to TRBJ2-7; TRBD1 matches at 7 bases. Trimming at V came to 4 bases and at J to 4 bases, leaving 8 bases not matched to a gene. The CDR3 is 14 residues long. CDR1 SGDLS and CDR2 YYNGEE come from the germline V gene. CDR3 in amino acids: CASSTTGVGYEQYF. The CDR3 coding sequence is TGTGCCAGCAGCACAACAGGGGTCGGATACGAGCAGTACTTC.

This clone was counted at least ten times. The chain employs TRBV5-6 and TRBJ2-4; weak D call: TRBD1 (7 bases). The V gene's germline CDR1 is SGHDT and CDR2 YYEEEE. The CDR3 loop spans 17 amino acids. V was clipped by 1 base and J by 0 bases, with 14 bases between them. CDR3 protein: CASSLQGGFSAKNIQYF. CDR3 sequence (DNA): TGTGCCAGCAGCTTGCAGGGGGGTTTCTCAGCCAAAAACATTCAGTACTTC.

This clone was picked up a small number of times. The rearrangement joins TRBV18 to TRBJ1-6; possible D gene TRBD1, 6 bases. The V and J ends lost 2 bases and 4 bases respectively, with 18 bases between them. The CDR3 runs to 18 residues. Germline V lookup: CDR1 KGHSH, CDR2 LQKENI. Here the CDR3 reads CASSPIPGHQGYNSPLHF. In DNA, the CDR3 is TGTGCCAGCTCACCAATCCCGGGACACCAAGGGTATAATTCACCCCTCCACTTT.

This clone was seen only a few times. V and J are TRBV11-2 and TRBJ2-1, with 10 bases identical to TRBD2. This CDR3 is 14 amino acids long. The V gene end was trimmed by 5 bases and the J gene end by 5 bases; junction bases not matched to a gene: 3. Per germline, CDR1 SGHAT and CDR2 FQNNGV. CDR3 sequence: CASSQGLADNEQFF. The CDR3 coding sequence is TGTGCCAGCAGCCAAGGACTAGCGGACAATGAGCAGTTCTTC.

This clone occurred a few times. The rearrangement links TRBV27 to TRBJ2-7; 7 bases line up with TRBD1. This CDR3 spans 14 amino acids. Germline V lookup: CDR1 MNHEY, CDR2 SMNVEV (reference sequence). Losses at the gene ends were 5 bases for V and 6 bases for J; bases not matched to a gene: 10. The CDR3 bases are TGTGCCAGCAGTGCAGACAGGGTTGGTCTCGAGCAGTACTTC. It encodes CASSADRVGLEQYF.

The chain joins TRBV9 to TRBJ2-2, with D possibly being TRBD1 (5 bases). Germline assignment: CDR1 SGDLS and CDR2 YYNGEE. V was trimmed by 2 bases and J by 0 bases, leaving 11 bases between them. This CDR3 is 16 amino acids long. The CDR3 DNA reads TGTGCCAGCAGCGTGACAGCAGGATCGAACACCGGGGAGCTGTTTTTT. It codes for CASSVTAGSNTGELFF.

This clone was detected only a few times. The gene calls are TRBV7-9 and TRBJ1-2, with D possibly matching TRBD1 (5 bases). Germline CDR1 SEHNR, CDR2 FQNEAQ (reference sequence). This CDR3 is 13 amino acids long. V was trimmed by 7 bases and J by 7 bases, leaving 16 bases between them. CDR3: CASKEDITSGYTF. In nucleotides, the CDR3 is TGTGCCAGCAAAGAGGACATAACGAGTGGCTACACCTTC.

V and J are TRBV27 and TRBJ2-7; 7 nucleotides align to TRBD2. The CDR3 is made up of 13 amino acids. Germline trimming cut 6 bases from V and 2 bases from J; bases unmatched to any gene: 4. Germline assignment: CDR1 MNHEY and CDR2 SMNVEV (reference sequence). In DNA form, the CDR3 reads TGTGCCAGCAGACCCGGACTAGCCTACGAGCAGTACTTC. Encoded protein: CASRPGLAYEQYF.

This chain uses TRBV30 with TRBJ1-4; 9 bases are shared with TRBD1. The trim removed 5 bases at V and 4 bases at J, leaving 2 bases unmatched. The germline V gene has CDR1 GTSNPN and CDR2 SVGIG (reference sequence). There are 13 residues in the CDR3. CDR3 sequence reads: CAWGTGHNEKLFF. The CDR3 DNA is TGTGCCTGGGGGACAGGGCATAATGAAAAACTGTTTTTT.

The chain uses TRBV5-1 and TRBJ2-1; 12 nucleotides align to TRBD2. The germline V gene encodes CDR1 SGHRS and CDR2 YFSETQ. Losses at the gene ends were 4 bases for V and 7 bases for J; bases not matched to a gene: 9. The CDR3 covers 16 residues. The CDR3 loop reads CASSPTTSGSGNEQFF. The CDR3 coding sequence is TGCGCCAGCAGCCCGACGACTAGCGGGAGTGGGAATGAGCAGTTCTTC.

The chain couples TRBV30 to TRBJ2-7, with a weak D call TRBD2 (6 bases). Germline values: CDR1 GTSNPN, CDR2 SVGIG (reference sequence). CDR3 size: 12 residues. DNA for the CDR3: TGTGGAGCGGAGGGGCGGGCCTACGAGCAGTACTTC. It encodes CGAEGRAYEQYF.

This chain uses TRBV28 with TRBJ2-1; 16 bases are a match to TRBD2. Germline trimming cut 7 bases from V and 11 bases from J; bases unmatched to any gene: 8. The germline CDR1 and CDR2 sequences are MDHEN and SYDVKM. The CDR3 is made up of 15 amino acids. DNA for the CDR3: TGTGCCAGCACCATTGCGGGACTAGCGGGAGGGAAGCAGTTCTTC. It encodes CASTIAGLAGGKQFF.

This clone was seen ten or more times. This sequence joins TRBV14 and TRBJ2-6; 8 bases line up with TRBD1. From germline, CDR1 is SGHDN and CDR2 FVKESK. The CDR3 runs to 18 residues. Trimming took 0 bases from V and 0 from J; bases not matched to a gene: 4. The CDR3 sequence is CASSQDLGQGSGANVLTF. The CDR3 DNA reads TGTGCCAGCAGCCAAGATTTAGGACAGGGCTCTGGGGCCAACGTCCTGACTTTC.

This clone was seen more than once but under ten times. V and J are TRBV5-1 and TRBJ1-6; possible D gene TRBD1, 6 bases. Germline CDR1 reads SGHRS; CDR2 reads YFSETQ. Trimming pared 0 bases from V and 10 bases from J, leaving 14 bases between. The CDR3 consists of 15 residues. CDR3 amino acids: CASSLEGDERSPLHF. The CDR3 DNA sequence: TGCGCCAGCAGCTTGGAGGGGGATGAGAGGTCACCCCTCCACTTT.